This T cell receptor beta chain was identified during a study of T-cell reconstitution after alpha-beta-depleted transplantation in children. This clonotype was seen only a few times. The TCRbeta library was prepared with unique molecular identifiers. TCRdb reanalysed the PCR reads using MiXCR and keeps one entry per CDR3 protein. Here the sample spans 700,000 to 850,000 distinct CDR3 sequences, less than 20% being singletons. The trim removed 3 bases at V and 8 bases at J, leaving 14 bases unmatched. The germline gives CDR1 SGHTA, CDR2 FQGTGA. There are 18 residues in the CDR3. The starting material was PBMCs, mostly from graft donor cells, obtained 360 days after TCRalphabeta/CD19-depleted stem cell transplant. The sequence was obtained from a male patient younger than 18 who had a stem cell transplant for acute lymphoblastic leukemia, so the T cells may come from the graft donor. The chain couples TRBV7-3 to TRBJ2-1, with 12 bases matching TRBD2. CDR3 residues: CASSLGTVLAGGVDEQFF. For the CDR3, the DNA is TGTGCCAGCAGCTTGGGAACCGTCCTAGCGGGAGGGGTAGATGAGCAGTTCTTC.